This T cell receptor beta chain was identified during a study of OX40 agonist ivuxolimab in advanced cancers. Study details: The group had a mean age of around 60 years, ranged from about 23 to 85, and was approximately 81% male.

Method: immunoSEQ multiplex PCR; TCRdb's copy keeps in-frame clones and lacks some. The table has under 80,000 clones, 92% seen once. Findings and limits, study-wide: CD4+ and CD8+ blood T cells expanded clonally by week 6 at 0.1 to 3.0 mg/kg.

With respect to this clone: Its antigen is unidentified. The sample carries other DNA sequences with the same CDR3.

This CDR3 region has 14 residues. The V and J ends lost 2 bases and 3 bases, in that order; junction bases with no gene match: 3. Germline CDR1 and CDR2: SGHRS and YFSETQ. The sequenced sample was CD4+ or CD8+ T cells sorted from blood, obtained in a trial of the OX40 agonist ivuxolimab. The source is an adult with an advanced solid tumor such as melanoma, head and neck, liver or kidney cancer. The chain is built from TRBV5-1 and TRBJ2-7; 9 bases fit TRBD2. This chain's CDR3 is CASSLAGGYYEQYF. The CDR3 coding sequence is TGCGCCAGCAGCTTAGCGGGGGGATACTACGAGCAGTACTTC. The full variable domain, its missing parts supplied by reference TRBV5-1 and TRBJ2-7, is KAGVTQTPRYLIKTRGQQVTLSCSPISGHRSVSWYQQTPGQGLQFLFEYFSETQRNKGNFPGRFSGRQFSNSRSEMNVSTLELGDSALYLCASSLAGGYYEQYFGPGTRLTVT.